Each of the 5 T cell receptor beta chains below was sequenced from the same sample in a study of T cells in Graves' hyperthyroidism and ophthalmopathy. There were TCR beta CDR3 regions amplified from RNA transcripts. RT-PCR in the first round (using the HTBI primer set) targeted the TCR CDR3. Via MiXCR, TCRdb re-called the multiplex PCR reads, giving one row per CDR3 protein. Seen here are hundreds of thousands of distinct CDR3 sequences, about 19% observed once, and the top ten hold 16%. The sample taken for sequencing was blood. The receptors were gathered from a woman between 45 and 60 years old with Graves' hyperthyroidism that later progressed to Graves' ophthalmopathy.

This clonotype has more than one count but fewer than ten. J is TRBJ2-7 and V is TRBV5-1, with TRBD1 as a possible D gene (6 bases). Trimming took off 7 bases at V and 2 bases at J, with 10 bases between the two ends. The germline CDR1 and CDR2 sequences are SGHRS and YFSETQ. This CDR3 contains 12 residues. The CDR3 coding sequence is TGCGCCAGCTCAGGGGCCCCCTACGAGCAGTACTTC. Translating gives CASSGAPYEQYF. Full variable domain (outside the CDR3, taken from reference TRBV5-1 and TRBJ2-7): KAGVTQTPRYLIKTRGQQVTLSCSPISGHRSVSWYQQTPGQGLQFLFEYFSETQRNKGNFPGRFSGRQFSNSRSEMNVSTLELGDSALYLCASSGAPYEQYFGPGTRLTVT.

CDR3 in amino acids: CSAVPGQGVTEAFF. The CDR3, as DNA: TGCAGTGCTGTTCCGGGACAGGGGGTCACTGAAGCTTTCTTT. The genes are TRBV20-1 and TRBJ1-1, with 11 bases identical to TRBD1. With V trimmed by 5 bases and J by 4 bases, 6 bases remained unmatched. The CDR3 extends over 14 amino acids. Germline values: CDR1 DFQATT, CDR2 SNEGSKA (reference sequence).

Many counts were recorded for this clonotype. The chain combines TRBV28 with TRBJ1-1, with D unresolved. V lost 7 bases and J lost 2, with 11 bases in between. Per germline, CDR1 MDHEN and CDR2 SYDVKM. CDR3 size: 13 residues. As DNA, the CDR3 is TGTGCCAGCAATCCAGCCTTCAACACTGAAGCTTTCTTT. Protein sequence: CASNPAFNTEAFF.

On this clonotype itself: One base away lies a much larger clone, so this may be a sequencing read error. The genes are TRBV12-3 or TRBV12-4 and TRBJ1-2; weak D call: TRBD1 (5 bases). The CDR3 runs to 14 residues. V shed 7 bases and J shed 5 bases, with 17 bases lying between them. This CDR3 is CASNNRISGYGYTF. CDR3 nucleotides: TGTGCCAGCAATAACAGGATTTCGGGGTATGGCTACACCTTC.

In this sample, this clonotype turned up many times. The chain couples TRBV12-3 or TRBV12-4 to TRBJ1-1; 7 positions match TRBD1. Trimming at V came to 7 bases and at J to 1 base, leaving 6 bases not matched to a gene. The length of the CDR3 is 14 residues. This chain's CDR3 is CASTWDRGNTEAFF. CDR3 sequence (DNA): TGTGCCAGCACCTGGGACAGAGGGAACACTGAAGCTTTCTTT.